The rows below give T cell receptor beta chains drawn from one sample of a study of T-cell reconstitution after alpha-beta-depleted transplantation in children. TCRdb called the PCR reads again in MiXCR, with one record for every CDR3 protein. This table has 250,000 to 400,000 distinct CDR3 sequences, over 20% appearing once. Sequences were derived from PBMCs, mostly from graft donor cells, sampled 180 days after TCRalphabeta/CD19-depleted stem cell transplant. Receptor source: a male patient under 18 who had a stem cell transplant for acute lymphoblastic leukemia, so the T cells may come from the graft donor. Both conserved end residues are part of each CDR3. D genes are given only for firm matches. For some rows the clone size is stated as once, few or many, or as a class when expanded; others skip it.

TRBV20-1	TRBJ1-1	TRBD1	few	TGCAGTGCCGATGGGACAGTTAACACTGAAGCTTTCTTT	CSADGTVNTEAFF
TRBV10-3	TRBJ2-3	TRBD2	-	TGTGCCATCAGTGGTCGGGGGCTAGCGGGAGTCACAGATACGCAGTATTTT	CAISGRGLAGVTDTQYF
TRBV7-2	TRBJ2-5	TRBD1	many	TGTGCCAGCAGCTTAGCGAATGTTGGGACAGGACAAGAGACCCAGTACTTC	CASSLANVGTGQETQYF
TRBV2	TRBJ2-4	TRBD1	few	TGTGCCAGCAGTTTTACGGACAGGGGATTAGCCAAAAACATTCAGTACTTC	CASSFTDRGLAKNIQYF
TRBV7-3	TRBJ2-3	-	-	TGTGCCAGCAGCCGAAATCTCCTCGGTAGGGCAGATACGCAGTATTTT	CASSRNLLGRADTQYF
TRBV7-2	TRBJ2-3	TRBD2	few	TGTGCCAGCAGCTTATACCTAGCGGGAGGCACAGATACGCAGTATTTT	CASSLYLAGGTDTQYF
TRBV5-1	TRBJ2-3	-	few	TGCGCCAGCAGTTCGATCGCTGCAGATACGCAGTATTTT	CASSSIAADTQYF
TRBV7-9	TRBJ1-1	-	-	TGTGCCAGCAGCTTAGCCTACCCGGGGGAAGCTTTCTTT	CASSLAYPGEAFF
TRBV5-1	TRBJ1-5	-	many	TGCGCCAGCAGCTTGGATCCTAATCAGCCCCAGCATTTT	CASSLDPNQPQHF
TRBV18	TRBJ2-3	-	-	TGTGCCAGCTCACCACAGTTAGCTGCTAGCACAGATACGCAGTATTTT	CASSPQLAASTDTQYF
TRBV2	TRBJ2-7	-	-	TGTGCCAGCAGTCGTTATCAGGCTCGCGACGAGCAGTACTTC	CASSRYQARDEQYF
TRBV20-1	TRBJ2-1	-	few	TGCAGTGCCCTCAGTGGGCGGGCACCTTACAATGAGCAGTTCTTC	CSALSGRAPYNEQFF
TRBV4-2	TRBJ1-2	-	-	TGTGCCAGCAGCCAAGGCTGGACAGATGAAAATGGCTACACCTTC	CASSQGWTDENGYTF
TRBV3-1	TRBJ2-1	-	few	TGTGCCAGCAGCCTTAGTGGACTACACGAGCAGTTCTTC	CASSLSGLHEQFF
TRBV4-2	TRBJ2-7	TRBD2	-	TGTGCCAGCAGCCAGAGACCCGGACTAGCGGGATACAACGAGCAGTACTTC	CASSQRPGLAGYNEQYF
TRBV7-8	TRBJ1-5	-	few	TGTGCCAGCAGCGCCCGGGGCCCCTTGAGGGCAGTGAATCAGCCCCAGCATTTT	CASSARGPLRAVNQPQHF
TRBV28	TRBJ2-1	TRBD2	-	TGTGCCAGCAGTTTACTAGCGGGAGCCGCAGACGAGCAGTTCTTC	CASSLLAGAADEQFF
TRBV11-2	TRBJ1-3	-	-	TGTGCCAGCGAGGGACCCTCGGGCAACTCGCGCTCTGGAAACACCATATATTTT	CASEGPSGNSRSGNTIYF
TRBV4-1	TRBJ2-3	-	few	TGCGCCAGCAGCCAAGAGAAAACGGCGGCTCCTAGCACAGATACGCAGTATTTT	CASSQEKTAAPSTDTQYF
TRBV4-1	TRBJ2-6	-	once	TGCGCCAGCAGCCGATTACGGACAGCGAGCTTCTCTGGGGCCAACGTCCTGACTTTC	CASSRLRTASFSGANVLTF
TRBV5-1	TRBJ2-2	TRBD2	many	TGCGCCAGCAGCTCGGGACTAGCGGGTGGAAGAGAGCTGTTTTTT	CASSSGLAGGRELFF
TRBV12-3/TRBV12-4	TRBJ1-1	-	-	TGTGCCAGCAGTTTGGGCGGGGGGCTACGGGAGGCTTTCTTT	CASSLGGGLREAFF
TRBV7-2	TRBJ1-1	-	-	TGTGCCAGCAGCTCCCCCCGACAGTATCCCCGGGTCACTGAAGCTTTCTTT	CASSSPRQYPRVTEAFF
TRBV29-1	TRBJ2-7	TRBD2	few	TGCAGCGTCGGGACTAGCGGGAAGGGGTCCTACGAGCAGTACTTC	CSVGTSGKGSYEQYF
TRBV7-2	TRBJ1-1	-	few	TGTGCCAGCAGTCTATTGTGGGGTTCGATCGCTGAAGCTTTCTTT	CASSLLWGSIAEAFF
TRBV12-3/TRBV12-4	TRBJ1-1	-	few	TGTGCCAGCAGTTTAGCGGCCAGACGGTACATGAACACTGAAGCTTTCTTT	CASSLAARRYMNTEAFF
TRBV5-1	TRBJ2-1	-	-	TGCGCCAGCAGCTTTGCGGGAAACTCCTACAATGAGCAGTTCTTC	CASSFAGNSYNEQFF
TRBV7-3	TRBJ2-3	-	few	TGTGCCAGCAGCTTAGCCCGTACAGATACGCAGTATTTT	CASSLARTDTQYF
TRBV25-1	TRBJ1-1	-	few	TGTGCCAGCAGTGATGGACAGATAAACACTGAAGCTTTCTTT	CASSDGQINTEAFF
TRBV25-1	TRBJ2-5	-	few	TGTGCCAGCACCCGAGTGGCAGACGAAGAGACCCAGTACTTC	CASTRVADEETQYF
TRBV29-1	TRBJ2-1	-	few	TGCAGCGTTGTTGGCGGGGACACTATATACAATGAGCAGTTCTTC	CSVVGGDTIYNEQFF
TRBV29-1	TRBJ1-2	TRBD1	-	TGCAGCGCTTTGGACAGGGACCTTGGCTACACCTTC	CSALDRDLGYTF
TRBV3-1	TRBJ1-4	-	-	TGTGCCAGCAGCCAACCCAGCAGTTTCCCCGTCGAAAAACTGTTTTTT	CASSQPSSFPVEKLFF
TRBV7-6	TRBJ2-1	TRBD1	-	TGTGCCAGCAGCAGACAGGGAACGAGCGTCGAGCAGTTCTTC	CASSRQGTSVEQFF
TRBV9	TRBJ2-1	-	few	TGTGCCAGCAGCGTAGTGGGGGGGCATGAGCAGTTCTTC	CASSVVGGHEQFF
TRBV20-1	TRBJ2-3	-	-	TGCAGTGCCTACCGCACAGATACGCAGTATTTT	CSAYRTDTQYF
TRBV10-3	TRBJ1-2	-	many	TGTGCCATCCTTCGTACAGGCGAAAACTATGGCTACACCTTC	CAILRTGENYGYTF
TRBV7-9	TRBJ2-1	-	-	TGTGCCAGCAGCTTAGCGAGGGGTGAGCAGTTCTTC	CASSLARGEQFF
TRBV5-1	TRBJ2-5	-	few	TGCGCCAGCACGGGGATAGCCGAAGAGACCCAGTACTTC	CASTGIAEETQYF
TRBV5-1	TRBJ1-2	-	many	TGCGCCAGCAGCTCCCGAATGGGGGACTATGGCTACACCTTC	CASSSRMGDYGYTF
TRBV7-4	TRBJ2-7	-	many	TGTGCCAGCAGCTTAGTTCGCGAGCAGTACTTC	CASSLVREQYF
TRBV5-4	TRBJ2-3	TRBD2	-	TGTGCCAGCAGCTTTTGGGGACTAGCGGGTCTAAGGGCGACAGATACGCAGTATTTT	CASSFWGLAGLRATDTQYF
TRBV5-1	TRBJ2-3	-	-	TGCGCCAGCAGCTTGGCGGTCTGGGAGGATACGCAGTATTTT	CASSLAVWEDTQYF
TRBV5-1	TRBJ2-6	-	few	TGCGCCAGCAGCTTCCTAAGGGAGGTGGGCTCTGGGGCCAACGTCCTGACTTTC	CASSFLREVGSGANVLTF